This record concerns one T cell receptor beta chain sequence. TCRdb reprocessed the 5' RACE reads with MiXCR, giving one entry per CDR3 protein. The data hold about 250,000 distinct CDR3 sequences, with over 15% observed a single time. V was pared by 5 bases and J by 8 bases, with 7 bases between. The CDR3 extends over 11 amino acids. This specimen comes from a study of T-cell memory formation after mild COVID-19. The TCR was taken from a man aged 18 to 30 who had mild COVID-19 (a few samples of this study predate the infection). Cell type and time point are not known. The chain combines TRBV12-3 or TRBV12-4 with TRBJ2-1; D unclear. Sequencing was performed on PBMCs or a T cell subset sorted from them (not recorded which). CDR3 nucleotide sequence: TGTGCCAGCAGTCTCACTTATGAGCAGTTCTTC. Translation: CASSLTYEQFF.